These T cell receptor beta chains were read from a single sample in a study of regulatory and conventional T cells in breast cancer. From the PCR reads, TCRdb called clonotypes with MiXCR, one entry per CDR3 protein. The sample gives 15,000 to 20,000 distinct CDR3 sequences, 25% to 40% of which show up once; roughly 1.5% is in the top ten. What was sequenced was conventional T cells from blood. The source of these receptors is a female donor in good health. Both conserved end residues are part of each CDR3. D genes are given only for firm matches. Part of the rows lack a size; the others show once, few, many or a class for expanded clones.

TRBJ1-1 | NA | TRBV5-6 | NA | CASSLTGRLYTEAFF | TGTGCCAGCAGCTTGACCGGGCGATTGTATACTGAAGCTTTCTTT
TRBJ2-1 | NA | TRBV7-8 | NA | CASSFGRHSSNNEQFF | TGTGCCAGCAGCTTTGGGAGGCACAGCTCCAACAATGAGCAGTTCTTC
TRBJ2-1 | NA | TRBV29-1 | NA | CSVEAPLRDELFF | TGCAGCGTTGAAGCTCCTCTCAGAGATGAGCTGTTCTTC
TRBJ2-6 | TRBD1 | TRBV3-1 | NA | CASSQHRWDRVHHSGANVLTF | TGTGCCAGCAGCCAACATCGATGGGACAGGGTCCATCACTCTGGGGCCAACGTCCTGACTTTC
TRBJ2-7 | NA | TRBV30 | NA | CAWSVRVDREQYF | TGTGCCTGGAGTGTACGGGTCGATCGGGAGCAGTACTTC
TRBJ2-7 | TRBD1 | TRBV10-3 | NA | CAISGTGGPSPYEQYF | TGTGCCATCAGTGGGACAGGGGGCCCATCTCCCTACGAGCAGTACTTC
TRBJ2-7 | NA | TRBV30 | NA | CAWSEPYEQYF | TGTGCCTGGAGTGAGCCCTACGAGCAGTACTTC
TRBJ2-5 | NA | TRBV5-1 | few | CASSLEGSQETQYF | TGCGCCAGCAGTTTGGAAGGTTCTCAAGAGACCCAGTACTTC
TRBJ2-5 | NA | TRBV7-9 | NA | CASSFGSGQETQYF | TGTGCCAGCAGCTTTGGTAGCGGCCAAGAGACCCAGTACTTC
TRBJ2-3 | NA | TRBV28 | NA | CASSPPRAARQYF | TGTGCCAGCAGTCCCCCGCGGGCCGCAAGGCAGTATTTT
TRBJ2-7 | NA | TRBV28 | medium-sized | CASSLFSGSYEQYF | TGTGCCAGCAGTTTATTTAGTGGGAGCTACGAGCAGTACTTC
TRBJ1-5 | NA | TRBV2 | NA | CASSENGGQIQPQHF | TGTGCCAGCAGTGAAAATGGGGGGCAGATTCAGCCCCAGCATTTT
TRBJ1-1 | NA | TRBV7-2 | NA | CAGSRQSANTEAFF | TGTGCCGGCAGCCGACAAAGTGCGAACACTGAAGCTTTCTTT
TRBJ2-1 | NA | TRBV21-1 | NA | CASSKGGGPYNEQFF | TGTGCCAGCAGCAAAGGGGGGGGGCCCTACAATGAGCAGTTCTTC
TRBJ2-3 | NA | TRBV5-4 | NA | CASSGGTGRDTQYF | TGTGCCAGCAGCGGGGGAACAGGGCGAGATACGCAGTATTTT
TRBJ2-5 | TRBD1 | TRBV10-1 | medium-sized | CASSFPGTGGKETQYF | TGCGCCAGCAGTTTTCCCGGGACAGGGGGCAAAGAGACCCAGTACTTC
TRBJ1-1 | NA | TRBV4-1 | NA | CASSLILGFTEAFF | TGCGCCAGCAGCCTAATTCTCGGTTTCACTGAAGCTTTCTTT
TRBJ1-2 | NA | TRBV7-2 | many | CASSFPRGSSKSNYGYTF | TGTGCCAGCAGCTTTCCGAGAGGGTCCTCAAAATCTAACTATGGCTACACCTTC
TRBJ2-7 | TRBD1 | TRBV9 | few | CASSVDRGNEQYF | TGTGCCAGCAGCGTCGACAGGGGTAACGAGCAGTACTTC
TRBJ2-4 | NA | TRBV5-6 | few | CASLFSGAKNIQYF | TGTGCCAGCCTATTCTCAGGGGCCAAAAACATTCAGTACTTC
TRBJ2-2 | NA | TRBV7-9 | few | CASSGELFF | TGTGCCAGCTCCGGGGAGCTGTTTTTT
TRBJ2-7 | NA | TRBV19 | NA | CASSIGEAYEQYF | TGTGCCAGTAGTATCGGCGAGGCCTACGAGCAGTACTTC
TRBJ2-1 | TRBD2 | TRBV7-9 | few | CASSFPPGLAVSYNEQFF | TGTGCCAGCAGCTTCCCACCGGGACTAGCGGTCTCCTACAATGAGCAGTTCTTC
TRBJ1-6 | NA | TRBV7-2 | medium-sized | CASSPQSSYNSPLHF | TGTGCCAGCAGCCCCCAGAGCTCCTATAATTCACCCCTCCACTTT
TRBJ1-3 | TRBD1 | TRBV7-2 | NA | CASSLARTGGNTLYF | TGTGCCAGCAGCCTAGCGCGGACAGGCGGAAACACCTTATATTTT